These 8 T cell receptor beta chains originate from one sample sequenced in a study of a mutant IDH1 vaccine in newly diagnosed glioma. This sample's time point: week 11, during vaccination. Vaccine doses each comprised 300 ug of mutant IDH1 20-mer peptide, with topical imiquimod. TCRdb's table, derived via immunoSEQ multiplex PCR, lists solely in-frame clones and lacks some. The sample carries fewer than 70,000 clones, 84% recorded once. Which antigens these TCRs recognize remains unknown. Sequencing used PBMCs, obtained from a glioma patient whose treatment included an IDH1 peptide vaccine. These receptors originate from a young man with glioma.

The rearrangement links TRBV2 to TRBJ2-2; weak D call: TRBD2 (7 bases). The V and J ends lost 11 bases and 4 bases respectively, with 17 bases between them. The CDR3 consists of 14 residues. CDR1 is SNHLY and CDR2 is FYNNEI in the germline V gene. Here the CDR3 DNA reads TGTGCCGGGAGGGGGTCCCCGTCCACCGGGGAGCTGTTTTTT. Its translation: CAGRGSPSTGELFF.

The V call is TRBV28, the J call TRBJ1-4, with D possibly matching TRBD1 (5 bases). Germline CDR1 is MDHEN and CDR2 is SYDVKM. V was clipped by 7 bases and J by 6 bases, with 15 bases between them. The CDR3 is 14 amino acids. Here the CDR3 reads CASKRARGDEKLFF. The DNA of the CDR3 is TGTGCCAGCAAAAGGGCCCGAGGGGATGAAAAACTGTTTTTT.

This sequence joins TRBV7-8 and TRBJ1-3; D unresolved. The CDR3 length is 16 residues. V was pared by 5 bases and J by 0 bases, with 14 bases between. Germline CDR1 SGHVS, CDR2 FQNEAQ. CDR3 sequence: CASSRRVRDSGNTIYF. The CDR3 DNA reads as TGTGCCAGCAGCCGCCGGGTAAGGGACTCTGGAAACACCATATATTTT. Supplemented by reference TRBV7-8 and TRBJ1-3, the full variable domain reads GAGVSQSPRYKVAKRGQDVALRCDPISGHVSLFWYQQALGQGPEFLTYFQNEAQLDKSGLPSDRFFAERPEGSVSTLKIQRTQQEDSAVYLCASSRRVRDSGNTIYFGEGSWLTVV.

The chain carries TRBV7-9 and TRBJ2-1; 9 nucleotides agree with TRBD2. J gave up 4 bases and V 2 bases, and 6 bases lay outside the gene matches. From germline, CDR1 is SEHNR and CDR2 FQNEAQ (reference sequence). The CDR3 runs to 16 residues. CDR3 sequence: CASSLSLAGSYNEQFF. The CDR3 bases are TGTGCCAGCAGCTTATCACTAGCGGGTAGTTACAATGAGCAGTTCTTC.

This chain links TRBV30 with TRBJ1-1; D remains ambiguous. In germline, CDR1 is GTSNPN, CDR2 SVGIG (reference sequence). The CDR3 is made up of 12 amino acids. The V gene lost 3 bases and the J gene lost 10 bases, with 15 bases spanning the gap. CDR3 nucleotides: TGTGCCTGGAGGTTACATAGGAATAGAGCTTTCTTT. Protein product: CAWRLHRNRAFF.

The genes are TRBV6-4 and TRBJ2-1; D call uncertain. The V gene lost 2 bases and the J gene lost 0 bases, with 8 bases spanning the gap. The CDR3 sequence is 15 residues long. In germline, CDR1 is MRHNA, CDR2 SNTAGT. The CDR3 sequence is CASSDVLGSYNEQFF. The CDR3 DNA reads TGTGCCAGCAGTGACGTCCTCGGCTCCTACAATGAGCAGTTCTTC.

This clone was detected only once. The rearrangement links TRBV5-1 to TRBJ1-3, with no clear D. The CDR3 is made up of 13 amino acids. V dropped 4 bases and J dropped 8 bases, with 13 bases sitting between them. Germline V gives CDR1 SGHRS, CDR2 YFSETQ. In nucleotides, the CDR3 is TGCGCCAGCAGCCCCGATGTGCGGGACACCATATATTTT. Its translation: CASSPDVRDTIYF.

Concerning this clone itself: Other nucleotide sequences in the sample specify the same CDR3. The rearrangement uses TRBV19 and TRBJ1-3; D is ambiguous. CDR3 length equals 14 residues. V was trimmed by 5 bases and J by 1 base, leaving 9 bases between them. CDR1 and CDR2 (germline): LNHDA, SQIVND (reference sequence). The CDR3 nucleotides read TGTGCCAGTAGTCCACAGCCGTCTGGAAACACCATATATTTT. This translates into CASSPQPSGNTIYF.